This T cell receptor beta chain was found in a study of neurological immune-mediated disorders. General study results and limits: No sharing of CDR3 amino acid sequences was observed among expanded clones across subjects, suggesting private repertoires in all groups. Healthy controls had more TCR clonal expansion than multiple sclerosis, which showed the least, whereas HTLV-1-associated myelopathy showed the most.

This clonotype was seen repeatedly, ten times or more. The target antigen is unknown. Germline-derived CDR1 and CDR2 are SEHNR and FQNEAQ (reference sequence). Trimming pared 5 bases from V and 11 bases from J, leaving 10 bases between. The CDR3 totals 11 residues. By 5'RACE with 10-nucleotide random UMIs, the cDNA was made. A single run covered 15-18 subjects with over 190 million TCR-beta sequences. TCRdb redid the calling of the 5' RACE reads with MiXCR, one entry per CDR3 protein. Of about 17,000 distinct CDR3 sequences in the sample, 3% to 4.5% were seen once. The specimen was CD8+ T cells from blood. The TCR originated in a woman in her thirties or forties in good health. The gene calls are TRBV7-9 and TRBJ2-1; the D is unclear. CDR3 sequence: CASSPAAQQFF. The CDR3 DNA reads TGTGCCAGCAGCCCCGCGGCCCAGCAGTTCTTC.